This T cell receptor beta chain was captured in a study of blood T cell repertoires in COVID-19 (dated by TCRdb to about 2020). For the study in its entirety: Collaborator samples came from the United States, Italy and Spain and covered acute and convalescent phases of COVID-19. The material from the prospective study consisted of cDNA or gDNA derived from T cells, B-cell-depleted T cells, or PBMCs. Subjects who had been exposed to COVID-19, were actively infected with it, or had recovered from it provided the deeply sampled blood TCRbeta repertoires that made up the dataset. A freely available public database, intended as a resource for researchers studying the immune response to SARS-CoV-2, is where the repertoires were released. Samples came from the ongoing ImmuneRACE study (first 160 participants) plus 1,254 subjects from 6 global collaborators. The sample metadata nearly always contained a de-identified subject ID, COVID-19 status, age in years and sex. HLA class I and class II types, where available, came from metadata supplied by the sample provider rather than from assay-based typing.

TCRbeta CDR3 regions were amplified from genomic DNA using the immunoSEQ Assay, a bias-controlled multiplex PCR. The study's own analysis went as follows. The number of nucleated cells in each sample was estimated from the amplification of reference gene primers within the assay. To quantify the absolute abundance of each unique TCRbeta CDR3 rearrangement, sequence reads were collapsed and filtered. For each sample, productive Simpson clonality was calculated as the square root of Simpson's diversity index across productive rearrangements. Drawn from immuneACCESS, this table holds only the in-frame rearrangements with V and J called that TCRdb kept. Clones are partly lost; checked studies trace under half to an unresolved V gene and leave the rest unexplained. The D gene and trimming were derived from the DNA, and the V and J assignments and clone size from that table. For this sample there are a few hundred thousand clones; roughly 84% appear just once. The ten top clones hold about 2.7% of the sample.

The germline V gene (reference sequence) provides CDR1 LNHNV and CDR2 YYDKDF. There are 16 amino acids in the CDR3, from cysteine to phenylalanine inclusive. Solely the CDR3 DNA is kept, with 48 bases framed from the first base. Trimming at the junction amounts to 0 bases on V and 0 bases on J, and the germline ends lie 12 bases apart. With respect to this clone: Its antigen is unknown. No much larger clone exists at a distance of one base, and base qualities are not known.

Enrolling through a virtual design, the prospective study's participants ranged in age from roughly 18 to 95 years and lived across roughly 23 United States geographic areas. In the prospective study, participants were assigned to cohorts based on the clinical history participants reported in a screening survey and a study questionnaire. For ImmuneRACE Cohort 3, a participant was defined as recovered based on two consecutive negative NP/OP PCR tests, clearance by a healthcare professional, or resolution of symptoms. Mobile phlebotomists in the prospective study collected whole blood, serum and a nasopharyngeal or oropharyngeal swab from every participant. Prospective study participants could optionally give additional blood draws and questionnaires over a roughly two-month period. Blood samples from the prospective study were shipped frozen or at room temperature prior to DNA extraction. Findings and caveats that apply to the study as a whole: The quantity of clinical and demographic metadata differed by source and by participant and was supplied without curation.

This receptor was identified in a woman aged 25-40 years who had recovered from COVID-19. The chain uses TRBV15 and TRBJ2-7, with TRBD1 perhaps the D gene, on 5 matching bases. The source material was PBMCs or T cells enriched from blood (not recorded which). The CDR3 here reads CATSRDPQGYSYEQYF. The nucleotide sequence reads TGTGCCACCAGCAGAGATCCCCAGGGCTACTCCTACGAGCAGTACTTC.